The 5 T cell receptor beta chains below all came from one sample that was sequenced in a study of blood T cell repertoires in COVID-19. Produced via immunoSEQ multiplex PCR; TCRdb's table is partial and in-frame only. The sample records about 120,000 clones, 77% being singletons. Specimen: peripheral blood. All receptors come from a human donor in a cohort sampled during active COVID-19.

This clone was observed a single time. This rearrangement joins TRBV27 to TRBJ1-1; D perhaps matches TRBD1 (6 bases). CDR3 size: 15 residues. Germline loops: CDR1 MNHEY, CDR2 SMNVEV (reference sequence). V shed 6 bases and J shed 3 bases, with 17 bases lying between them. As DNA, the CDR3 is TGTGCCAGCAGCCCAGCCCAGGGGCTGGACACTGAAGCTTTCTTT. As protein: CASSPAQGLDTEAFF.

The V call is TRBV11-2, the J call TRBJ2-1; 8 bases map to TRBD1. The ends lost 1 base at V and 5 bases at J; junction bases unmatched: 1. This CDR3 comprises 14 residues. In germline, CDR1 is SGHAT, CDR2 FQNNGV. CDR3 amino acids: CASSLVDRDNEQFF. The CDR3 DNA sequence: TGTGCCAGCAGCTTAGTGGACAGGGACAATGAGCAGTTCTTC.

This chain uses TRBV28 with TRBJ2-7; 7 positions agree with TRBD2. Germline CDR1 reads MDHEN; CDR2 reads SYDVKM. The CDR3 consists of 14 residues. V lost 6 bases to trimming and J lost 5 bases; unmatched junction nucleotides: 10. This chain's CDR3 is CASRPPGGTNEQYF. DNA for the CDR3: TGTGCCAGCAGACCCCCGGGGGGAACCAACGAGCAGTACTTC.

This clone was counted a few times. CDR3 sequence reads: CAWKIGTGTGPYEQYF. The CDR3 DNA sequence: TGTGCCTGGAAGATAGGGACCGGGACAGGTCCCTACGAGCAGTACTTC. The genes are TRBV30 and TRBJ2-7; 8 bases are shared with TRBD1. The germline V gene encodes CDR1 GTSNPN and CDR2 SVGIG (reference sequence). The CDR3 has 16 amino acids. Trimming at V came to 4 bases and at J to 2 bases, leaving 13 bases not matched to a gene.

This CDR3 reads CSARLGSGYTF. DNA for the CDR3: TGCAGTGCTAGGCTAGGGAGTGGCTACACCTTC. The rearrangement joins TRBV20-1 to TRBJ1-2; the D is unclear. V lost 3 bases and J lost 7, with 9 bases in between. The CDR3 is 11 residues long. The V gene's germline CDR1 is DFQATT and CDR2 SNEGSKA (reference sequence).